The source of this TCR beta chain is a study of somatic mutations in cytotoxic T cells in rheumatoid arthritis. V was shortened by 1 base and J by 8 bases, with 20 bases between the two germline ends. CDR3 length equals 16 residues. Germline V lookup: CDR1 SEHNR, CDR2 FQNEAQ (reference sequence). In the case of this clone: As yet, its antigen is unknown.

Profiled with immunoSEQ multiplex PCR; TCRdb holds only in-frame clones, not every one. The sample holds 15,000 to 20,000 clones, around 79% seen once. Whole-study results and caveats: Nobody adjusted the slight TRBV07 underrepresentation in rheumatoid arthritis patients for multiple comparisons.

The receptor comes from an adult with rheumatoid arthritis. Specimen: CD8+ T cells sorted from blood. This chain uses TRBV7-9 with TRBJ1-2, with D possibly TRBD1 on 5 matching bases. The DNA of the CDR3 is TGTGCCAGCAGCTTAGATTCCCGGGACGCCTTGCGGGGCTACACCTTC. Translation: CASSLDSRDALRGYTF.